This T cell receptor beta chain is from a study of spatial heterogeneity in lung cancer. The V gene's germline CDR1 is MGHDK and CDR2 SYGVNS. The CDR3 is 13 residues long. The V end lost 5 bases, the J end lost 5 bases, and 12 bases lay between the germline ends. Regarding time point: blood at routine non-recurrence follow-up after resection. Sequencing was performed on whole RNA extracted from tumor and nontumor lung tissue, or from frozen PBMC, and the material was left unsorted. TCRdb processed the 5' RACE reads anew with MiXCR; each CDR3 protein has one entry. There are around 120,000 distinct CDR3 sequences in the sample; 9% to 15% occur only once, and approximately 15% lies in the top ten.

The rearrangement uses TRBV25-1 and TRBJ2-5, with D perhaps being TRBD1 or TRBD2 (5 bases each). The clonotype was recovered from a male donor with early-stage non-small cell lung cancer. This sample comprised PBMCs, obtained at follow-up. CDR3 nucleotide sequence: TGTGCCAGCAGTCGGGACCCCCTGGAGACCCAGTACTTC. Its protein is CASSRDPLETQYF.